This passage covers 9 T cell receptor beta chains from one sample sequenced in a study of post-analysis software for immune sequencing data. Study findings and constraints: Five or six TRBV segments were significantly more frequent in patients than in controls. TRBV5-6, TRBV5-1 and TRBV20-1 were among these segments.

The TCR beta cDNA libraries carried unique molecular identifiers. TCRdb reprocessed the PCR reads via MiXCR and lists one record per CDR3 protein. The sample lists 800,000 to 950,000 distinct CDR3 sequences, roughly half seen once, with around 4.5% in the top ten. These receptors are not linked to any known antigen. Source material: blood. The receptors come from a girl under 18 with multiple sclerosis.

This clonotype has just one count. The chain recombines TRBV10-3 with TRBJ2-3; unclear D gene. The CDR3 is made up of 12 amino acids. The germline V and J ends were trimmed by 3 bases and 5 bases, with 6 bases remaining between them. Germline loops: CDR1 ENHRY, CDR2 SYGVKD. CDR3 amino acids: CAISDFVDTQYF. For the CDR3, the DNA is TGTGCCATCAGTGATTTCGTAGATACGCAGTATTTT.

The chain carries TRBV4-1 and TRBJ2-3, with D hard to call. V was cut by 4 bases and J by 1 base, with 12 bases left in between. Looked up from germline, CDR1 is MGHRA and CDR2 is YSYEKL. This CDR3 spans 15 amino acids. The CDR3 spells CASSRINVRTDTQYF. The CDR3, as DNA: TGCGCCAGCAGCCGCATAAACGTCCGCACAGATACGCAGTATTTT.

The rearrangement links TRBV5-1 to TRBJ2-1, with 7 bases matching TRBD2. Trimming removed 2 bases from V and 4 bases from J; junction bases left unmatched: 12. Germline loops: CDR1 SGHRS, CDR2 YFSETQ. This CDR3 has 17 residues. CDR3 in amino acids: CASSLGRAGIDYNEQFF. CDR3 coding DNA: TGCGCCAGCAGCTTAGGTAGAGCGGGAATAGATTACAATGAGCAGTTCTTC.

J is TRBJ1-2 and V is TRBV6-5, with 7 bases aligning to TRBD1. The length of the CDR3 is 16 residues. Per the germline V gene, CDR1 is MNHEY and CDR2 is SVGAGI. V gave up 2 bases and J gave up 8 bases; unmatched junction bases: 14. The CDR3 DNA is TGTGCCAGCAGTTACACCTCGAAGGAGGGGGCTAGGGGCTACACCTTC. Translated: CASSYTSKEGARGYTF.

The CDR3: CSVDGIGQSLYEQYF. The CDR3 nucleotides read TGCAGCGTTGATGGAATCGGACAGAGCCTTTACGAGCAGTACTTC. The chain couples TRBV29-1 to TRBJ2-7, with a possible D match to TRBD1 (6 bases). Per the germline V gene, CDR1 is SQVTM and CDR2 is ANQGSEA. CDR3 length: 15 amino acids. V lost 3 bases to trimming and J lost 4 bases, with 19 bases between them.

The CDR3 loop is CANSKAPTGRGEQYF. CDR3 nucleotides: TGTGCCAACAGCAAAGCGCCGACAGGACGGGGCGAGCAGTACTTC. The chain uses TRBV21-1 and TRBJ2-7; the table's D call, TRBD1, was not checked against the DNA. TRBV21-1 is given as a pseudogene. The CDR3 runs to 15 residues.

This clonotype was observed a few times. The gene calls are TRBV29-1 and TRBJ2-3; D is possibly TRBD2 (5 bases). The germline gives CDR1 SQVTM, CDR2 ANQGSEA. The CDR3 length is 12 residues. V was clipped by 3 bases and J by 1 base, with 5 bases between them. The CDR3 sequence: CSVEEGTDTQYF. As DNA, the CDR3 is TGCAGCGTTGAGGAGGGCACAGATACGCAGTATTTT.

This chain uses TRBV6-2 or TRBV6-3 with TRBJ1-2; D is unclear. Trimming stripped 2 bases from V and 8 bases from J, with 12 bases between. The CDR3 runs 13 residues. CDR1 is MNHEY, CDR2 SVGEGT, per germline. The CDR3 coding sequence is TGTGCCAGCAGTTACGCCCTCCCGGCGGGCTACACCTTC. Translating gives CASSYALPAGYTF.

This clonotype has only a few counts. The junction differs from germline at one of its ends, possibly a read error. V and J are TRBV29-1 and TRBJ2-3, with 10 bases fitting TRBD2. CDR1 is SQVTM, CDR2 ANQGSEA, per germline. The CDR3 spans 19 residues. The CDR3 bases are TGCAGCGTTGAAGGGGTTAGCGGGGGGACTCCTAAGCGCACAGATACGCGGTATTTT. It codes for CSVEGVSGGTPKRTDTRYF.